This T cell receptor beta chain was sequenced in a study of response to subunit inactivated influenza vaccine. The CDR3 runs to 18 residues. CDR1 and CDR2 (germline): SGHAT, FQNNGV. One entry per CDR3 protein, called by TCRdb with MiXCR from the RT-PCR reads. The table has about 830,000 distinct CDR3 sequences, 15% to 20% seen once. Study results and limitations: T cells newly recruited by each seasonal influenza vaccination are few, the authors suggested.

As for this clonotype: What it recognizes is unknown. A junction end diverges from the germline sequence, so it may reflect a read error.

The V call is TRBV11-2, the J call TRBJ2-1; 12 bases are shared with TRBD2. Sample: PBMCs from blood, taken more than 4 days after vaccination. The source of this sequence is a man aged 50-59 years who received an inactivated influenza vaccine. The CDR3 DNA is TGTGCCAGCAGCTCTCGAACTGGACTAGCGGGGTTGGGCAATGAGCAGCTCTTC. Translation gives CASSSRTGLAGLGNEQLF.